One sample yielded the 23 T cell receptor beta chains listed below, sequenced in a study of Ad26.COV2.S vaccination and SARS-CoV-2 variants. Libraries were prepared by immunoSEQ multiplex PCR; TCRdb keeps only in-frame clonotypes and omits some of them. The sample carries about 370,000 clones, approximately 90% recorded once. Indicated treatment: approximately 18 received Ad26.COV2.S at low or high dose, single or two shots; 5 received placebo; per-sample allocation not given. Following the first vaccine or placebo injection, samples were taken on day 63. The material sequenced was peripheral blood, taken in a trial of Ad26.COV2.S vaccine versus placebo. The receptors derive from a person between 18 and 59 years old who received the Ad26.COV2.S COVID-19 vaccine or a placebo.

The gene calls are TRBV28 and TRBJ2-7, with 8 bases fitting TRBD1. Trimming cost V 4 bases and J 1 base; bases outside gene matches: 3. Germline V gene sequence: CDR1 MDHEN, CDR2 SYDVKM. This CDR3 is built from 14 residues. CDR3 protein: CASSYTGGSYEQYF. CDR3 coding DNA: TGTGCCAGCAGTTATACAGGGGGGTCCTACGAGCAGTACTTC. The full variable domain, with the rest looked up from reference TRBV28 and TRBJ2-7, is DVKVTQSSRYLVKRTGEKVFLECVQDMDHENMFWYRQDPGLGLRLIYFSYDVKMKEKGDIPEGYSVSREKKERFSLILESASTNQTSMYLCASSYTGGSYEQYFGPGTRLTVT.

V is TRBV3-1 (or the pseudogene TRBV3-2) and J is TRBJ2-7; D is undetermined. V lost 1 base to trimming and J lost 0 bases, with 10 bases between them. This CDR3 comprises 15 residues. CDR1 and CDR2 (germline): LGHDT, YNNKEL (reference sequence). The CDR3 DNA reads as TGTGCCAGCAGCCAAGTTCCGGGTTTCTCCTACGAGCAGTACTTC. Translating gives CASSQVPGFSYEQYF.

Note on this clone: The sample carries other DNA sequences with the same CDR3. V usage is TRBV6-5 and J usage is TRBJ2-7, with D perhaps given as TRBD1 or TRBD2 (6 bases each). The V gene's germline CDR1 is MNHEY and CDR2 SVGAGI. This CDR3 contains 12 residues. The V end was cut by 4 bases, the J end by 5 bases, with 9 bases between. The DNA of the CDR3 is TGTGCCAGCAGTTCCGGGGGCGACGAGCAGTACTTC. Its protein product is CASSSGGDEQYF.

The chain has TRBV28 and TRBJ2-7; 9 positions match TRBD1. Germline lookup yields CDR1 MDHEN and CDR2 SYDVKM. This CDR3 has 12 amino acids. The J segment lost 13 bases and the V segment lost 4 bases, leaving 8 bases of the junction unmatched. CDR3 coding DNA: TGTGCCAGCAGTTACCGGGACAGGGCGTTATACTTC. As protein: CASSYRDRALYF. Supplemented by reference TRBV28 and TRBJ2-7, the full variable domain reads DVKVTQSSRYLVKRTGEKVFLECVQDMDHENMFWYRQDPGLGLRLIYFSYDVKMKEKGDIPEGYSVSREKKERFSLILESASTNQTSMYLCASSYRDRALYFGPGTRLTVT.

The chain employs TRBV9 and TRBJ2-2; no clear D. V was shortened by 0 bases and J by 5 bases, with 11 bases between the two germline ends. CDR3 size: 15 residues. Germline loops: CDR1 SGDLS, CDR2 YYNGEE. As DNA, the CDR3 is TGTGCCAGCAGCGTAGTAGGAGACAATACCGGGGAGCTGTTTTTT. Translating it yields CASSVVGDNTGELFF.

The rearrangement uses TRBV28 and TRBJ1-5, with a weak D call TRBD1 (6 bases). The V gene's germline CDR1 is MDHEN and CDR2 SYDVKM. CDR3 length equals 17 residues. Trimming stripped 1 base from V and 1 base from J, with 14 bases between. The CDR3: CASSLLTGTHSNQPQHF. The CDR3 DNA reads TGTGCCAGCAGTTTATTAACAGGGACCCACAGCAATCAGCCCCAGCATTTT.

This clone was seen just once. V gene TRBV29-1 combines with J gene TRBJ2-7; 7 bases map to TRBD2. The V segment lost 6 bases and the J segment 1 base; nucleotides outside the gene matches: 12. This CDR3 spans 15 amino acids. Per germline, CDR1 SQVTM and CDR2 ANQGSEA. The CDR3 nucleotides are TGCAGCGTGTGGGGGGGGGACGGCCCATCCTACGAGCAGTACTTC. Residues: CSVWGGDGPSYEQYF.

The chain carries TRBV4-2 and TRBJ2-3; TRBD1 aligns across 9 bases. The CDR3 loop spans 15 amino acids. Unmatched junction bases numbered 8, after V lost 5 bases and J lost 5 bases. CDR1 and CDR2 (germline): LGHNA, YNFKEQ. The chain's CDR3 is CASSSLGTGLDTQYF. As DNA, the CDR3 is TGTGCCAGCAGCTCCCTCGGGACAGGGCTAGATACGCAGTATTTT.

This clone was recorded a few times. The DNA for the CDR3 is TGTGCCACGGGGCGGACAGGGACCAGCAATCAGCCCCAGCATTTT. Translated, it gives CATGRTGTSNQPQHF. V gene TRBV19 combines with J gene TRBJ1-5, with 8 bases lining up with TRBD1. Germline lookup yields CDR1 LNHDA and CDR2 SQIVND (reference sequence). CDR3 size: 15 residues. V lost 10 bases, J lost 1 base, and 9 bases stayed unmatched.

The J gene is TRBJ1-2, the V gene TRBV2; D is ambiguous. CDR3 length equals 12 residues. CDR1 and CDR2 from the germline V gene are SNHLY and FYNNEI. Trimming left V 8 bases short and J 1 base short, with 8 bases between. The CDR3 here is CASGERNYGYTF. CDR3 bases: TGTGCCAGCGGAGAGCGTAACTATGGCTACACCTTC.

The V and J genes are TRBV7-9 and TRBJ2-1; D perhaps matches TRBD2 (5 bases). The V gene's germline CDR1 is SEHNR and CDR2 FQNEAQ (reference sequence). The CDR3 length is 16 residues. V was pared by 1 base and J by 4 bases, with 14 bases between. This chain's CDR3 is CASSLVGGWNYNEQFF. The DNA of the CDR3 is TGTGCCAGCAGCTTAGTCGGCGGGTGGAATTACAATGAGCAGTTCTTC.

This rearrangement joins TRBV7-9 to TRBJ1-5, with TRBD1 matching 8 bases. The CDR3 sequence is 15 residues long. The V gene's germline CDR1 is SEHNR and CDR2 FQNEAQ (reference sequence). J lost 6 bases, V lost 1 base, and 5 bases had no gene match. The CDR3 protein is CASSLGRGPSQPQHF. As DNA, the CDR3 is TGTGCCAGCAGCTTAGGCAGGGGGCCCAGTCAGCCCCAGCATTTT.

The J gene is TRBJ2-7, the V gene TRBV7-9; TRBD1 or TRBD2 may be the D gene (5 bases each). The V end was cut by 6 bases, the J end by 0 bases, with 15 bases between. The CDR3 is 15 amino acids. Germline V CDR1 and CDR2: SEHNR, FQNEAQ (reference sequence). Written as DNA, the CDR3 is TGTGCCAGCAGTTCTCCGGGACGGATCTCCTACGAGCAGTACTTC. This codes for CASSSPGRISYEQYF.

The chain recombines TRBV6-5 with TRBJ2-2, with a tentative D call TRBD2 (6 bases). Germline loops: CDR1 MNHEY, CDR2 SVGAGI. This CDR3 is built from 14 residues. Trimming cost V 7 bases and J 5 bases, with 14 bases left between them. This CDR3 reads CASTIGGATGELFF. Here the CDR3 DNA reads TGTGCCAGCACCATCGGAGGGGCAACCGGGGAGCTGTTTTTT.

The V and J genes are TRBV18 and TRBJ2-5; 11 bases match TRBD2. The germline gives CDR1 KGHSH, CDR2 LQKENI. This CDR3 spans 14 amino acids. The trim removed 8 bases at V and 3 bases at J, leaving 5 bases unmatched. The CDR3 bases are TGTGCCAGCGGGGGACTAGCGGTAAAAGAGACCCAGTACTTC. It codes for CASGGLAVKETQYF.

This rearrangement joins TRBV7-2 to TRBJ2-5, with 11 nucleotides matching TRBD1. The germline V gene encodes CDR1 SGHTA and CDR2 FQGNSA. There are 16 residues in the CDR3. Trimming took 3 bases from V and 4 from J; bases not matched to a gene: 7. The CDR3 DNA reads as TGTGCCAGCAGCTTTCTCCCCGGGACAGGGGGAGAGACCCAGTACTTC. It codes for CASSFLPGTGGETQYF.

The CDR3 protein is CASSRRLAGGPGELFF. In DNA form, the CDR3 reads TGTGCCAGCAGCCGCCGACTAGCGGGAGGGCCTGGGGAGCTGTTTTTT. The rearrangement uses TRBV6-2 or TRBV6-3 and TRBJ2-2; TRBD2 matches 14 bases. The V segment lost 6 bases and the J segment 8 bases; nucleotides outside the gene matches: 8. The CDR3 contains 16 residues. Germline V CDR1 and CDR2: MNHEY, SVGEGT.

The rearrangement uses TRBV4-1 and TRBJ2-3; 9 nucleotides align to TRBD2. V was clipped by 0 bases and J by 4 bases; unmatched bases: 8. Germline V CDR1 and CDR2: MGHRA, YSYEKL. This CDR3 spans 17 amino acids. CDR3 loop: CASSQDGAGGGADTQYF. CDR3 sequence (DNA): TGCGCCAGCAGCCAAGATGGAGCGGGAGGTGGGGCAGATACGCAGTATTTT.

This rearrangement joins TRBV5-1 to TRBJ2-2; 8 bases fit TRBD2. This CDR3 comprises 16 residues. J gave up 3 bases and V 0 bases, and 4 bases lay outside the gene matches. Germline assignment: CDR1 SGHRS and CDR2 YFSETQ. The CDR3 coding sequence is TGCGCCAGCAGCTTGGAAGGGGGACTAGACACCGGGGAGCTGTTTTTT. As protein: CASSLEGGLDTGELFF.

V and J are TRBV4-1 and TRBJ1-5; no firm D call. Germline V gene sequence: CDR1 MGHRA, CDR2 YSYEKL. The CDR3 sequence is 15 residues long. V was clipped by 0 bases and J by 7 bases, with 13 bases between them. The CDR3 DNA follows: TGCGCCAGCAGCCAAGATCATCTGAGGGAGCAGCCCCAGCATTTT. Its protein product is CASSQDHLREQPQHF.

The gene calls are TRBV28 and TRBJ1-4, with D hard to call. Germline V CDR1 and CDR2: MDHEN, SYDVKM. V was clipped by 8 bases and J by 4 bases, with 11 bases between them. This CDR3 has 13 residues. In DNA, the CDR3 is TGTGCCAGCCACGATAGCCTTAATGAAAAACTGTTTTTT. Translation gives CASHDSLNEKLFF. Using reference TRBV28 and TRBJ1-4 for the parts outside the CDR3, the full variable domain is DVKVTQSSRYLVKRTGEKVFLECVQDMDHENMFWYRQDPGLGLRLIYFSYDVKMKEKGDIPEGYSVSREKKERFSLILESASTNQTSMYLCASHDSLNEKLFFGSGTQLSVL.

This rearrangement joins TRBV5-1 to TRBJ1-3; no reliable D call. CDR1 and CDR2 (germline): SGHRS, YFSETQ. Trimming left V 5 bases short and J 0 bases short, with 12 bases between. The CDR3 runs to 15 residues. The CDR3 nucleotides are TGCGCCAGCAGTCTCGGACGGAGCTCTGGAAACACCATATATTTT. This sequence encodes CASSLGRSSGNTIYF.

The rearrangement joins TRBV5-5 to TRBJ2-1, with 7 bases fitting TRBD1. V was pared by 4 bases and J by 16 bases, with 14 bases of the junction left unmatched. The CDR3 sequence is 13 residues long. Germline CDR1 reads SGHKS; CDR2 reads YYEKEE (reference sequence). The CDR3 coding sequence is TGTGCCAGCAGCGGCCCGGGACAGCCCGGTTTTTTCTTC. Translation: CASSGPGQPGFFF.